This TCR beta chain was recovered during a study of technical replicates of blood from several donors (dated by TCRdb to the late 2010s). The library was built by means of the immunoSEQ multiplex PCR assay. TCRdb mirrors the immuneACCESS table, restricted to in-frame sequences. Some clones are absent from its copies; in checked studies, under half trace to an unresolved V gene, and the reason for the others is unknown. The sample table records 65,000 to 80,000 clones; under 98% of these occur just once. Of the sample, more than 0.25% falls within the top ten clones. V and J are trimmed by 4 bases and 6 bases, and the gene matches miss 10 bases of the junction. CDR1 SEHNR and CDR2 FQNEAQ are derived from the germline V gene (reference sequence). Including the terminal cysteine and phenylalanine, the CDR3 comprises 15 residues. The read is trimmed to its CDR3 DNA, 45 bases read in frame from base 1.

As regards this clone: The clone's antigen remains unknown. Per-base qualities were not stored, and no clone one base away is much larger.

This TCR derives from a human donor in good health. Sequenced sample: T cells isolated from PBMCs. This chain is built from TRBV7-9 and TRBJ2-3, with TRBD2 identical over 7 junction bases. The CDR3 has the sequence CASSSRSGKADTQYF. The nucleotides are TGTGCCAGCAGCTCCCGGAGCGGGAAAGCTGATACGCAGTATTTT.